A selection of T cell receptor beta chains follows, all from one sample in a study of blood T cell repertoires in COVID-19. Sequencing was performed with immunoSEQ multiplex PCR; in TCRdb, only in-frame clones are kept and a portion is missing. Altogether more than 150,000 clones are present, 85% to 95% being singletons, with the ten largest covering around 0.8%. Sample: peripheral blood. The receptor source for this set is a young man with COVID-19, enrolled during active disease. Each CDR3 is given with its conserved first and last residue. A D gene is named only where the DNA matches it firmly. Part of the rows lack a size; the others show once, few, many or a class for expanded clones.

cdr3_aa: CAISEPEDRAYGYTF
cdr3_nt: TGTGCCATCAGTGAGCCAGAGGACAGGGCATATGGCTACACCTTC
v_call: TRBV10-3
clone_size: -
j_call: TRBJ1-2
d_call: TRBD1

cdr3_aa: CASSHGGPNYGYTF
cdr3_nt: TGTGCCAGCAGCCATGGGGGCCCAAACTATGGCTACACCTTC
v_call: TRBV3-1/TRBV3-2
clone_size: -
j_call: TRBJ1-2
d_call: -

cdr3_aa: CASSVDPTGDNEQFF
cdr3_nt: TGTGCCAGCAGCGTAGACCCGACAGGCGACAATGAGCAGTTCTTC
v_call: TRBV9
clone_size: few
j_call: TRBJ2-1
d_call: -

cdr3_aa: CASCQGENQPQHF
cdr3_nt: TGTGCCAGCTGTCAGGGGGAGAATCAGCCCCAGCATTTT
v_call: TRBV18
clone_size: -
j_call: TRBJ1-5
d_call: TRBD1

cdr3_aa: CASSSGVHGNTEAFF
cdr3_nt: TGTGCCAGCAGCTCCGGGGTACACGGGAACACTGAAGCTTTCTTT
v_call: TRBV5-4
clone_size: -
j_call: TRBJ1-1
d_call: -

cdr3_aa: CASSLQGNRVIYTF
cdr3_nt: TGTGCCAGCAGCTTGCAAGGGAACAGGGTAATCTACACCTTC
v_call: TRBV5-6
clone_size: -
j_call: TRBJ1-2
d_call: -

cdr3_aa: CASSESFWGQGNTGELFF
cdr3_nt: TGCGCCAGCAGTGAGTCGTTTTGGGGACAGGGAAACACCGGGGAGCTGTTTTTT
v_call: TRBV10-1
clone_size: -
j_call: TRBJ2-2
d_call: TRBD1

cdr3_aa: CATSSGGAYNEQFF
cdr3_nt: TGTGCCACCAGTAGCGGGGGGGCCTACAATGAGCAGTTCTTC
v_call: TRBV24-1
clone_size: -
j_call: TRBJ2-1
d_call: TRBD2

cdr3_aa: CASREGTGDGTIYF
cdr3_nt: TGTGCCAGCAGAGAAGGGACAGGGGACGGCACCATATATTTT
v_call: TRBV28
clone_size: -
j_call: TRBJ1-3
d_call: TRBD1

cdr3_aa: CASSDSKGADTEAFF
cdr3_nt: TGTGCCAGCAGTGACTCGAAGGGGGCCGACACTGAAGCTTTCTTT
v_call: TRBV6-4
clone_size: once
j_call: TRBJ1-1
d_call: TRBD1

cdr3_aa: CASSRETPANTGELFF
cdr3_nt: TGTGCCAGCAGCCGGGAGACTCCCGCGAACACCGGGGAGCTGTTTTTT
v_call: TRBV14
clone_size: once
j_call: TRBJ2-2
d_call: -

cdr3_aa: CASSLEVGPNYGYTF
cdr3_nt: TGTGCCAGCAGCTTAGAGGTGGGCCCGAACTATGGCTACACCTTC
v_call: TRBV7-9
clone_size: -
j_call: TRBJ1-2
d_call: -

cdr3_aa: CARSGLAGGPGADTQYF
cdr3_nt: TGTGCCCGCAGCGGGCTAGCGGGGGGGCCGGGGGCAGATACGCAGTATTTT
v_call: TRBV9
clone_size: -
j_call: TRBJ2-3
d_call: TRBD2

cdr3_aa: CASSYPGGEQYF
cdr3_nt: TGTGCCAGCAGTTACCCCGGGGGAGAGCAGTACTTC
v_call: TRBV27
clone_size: -
j_call: TRBJ2-7
d_call: -

cdr3_aa: CAAWTAMNTEAFF
cdr3_nt: TGTGCCGCTTGGACAGCGATGAACACTGAAGCTTTCTTT
v_call: TRBV6-5
clone_size: -
j_call: TRBJ1-1
d_call: -

cdr3_aa: CASIPQGVGQPQHF
cdr3_nt: TGTGCCAGTATCCCACAGGGGGTGGGTCAGCCCCAGCATTTT
v_call: TRBV19
clone_size: -
j_call: TRBJ1-5
d_call: TRBD1

cdr3_aa: CASSQLDRVPDGYTF
cdr3_nt: TGTGCCAGCTCACAACTGGACAGGGTACCAGATGGCTACACCTTC
v_call: TRBV18
clone_size: -
j_call: TRBJ1-2
d_call: TRBD1

cdr3_aa: CASSIAGNSYEQYF
cdr3_nt: TGTGCCAGTAGTATAGCCGGGAACTCCTACGAGCAGTACTTC
v_call: TRBV19
clone_size: -
j_call: TRBJ2-7
d_call: -

cdr3_aa: CAISPGTGAYNEQFF
cdr3_nt: TGTGCCATCAGTCCCGGGACTGGGGCTTACAATGAGCAGTTCTTC
v_call: TRBV10-3
clone_size: -
j_call: TRBJ2-1
d_call: -

cdr3_aa: CASSTGQGARGYTF
cdr3_nt: TGTGCCAGCAGTACCGGACAGGGGGCGCGAGGCTACACCTTC
v_call: TRBV28
clone_size: -
j_call: TRBJ1-2
d_call: TRBD1

cdr3_aa: CASSLNSNTGELFF
cdr3_nt: TGCGCCAGCAGCTTGAACTCGAACACCGGGGAGCTGTTTTTT
v_call: TRBV5-1
clone_size: -
j_call: TRBJ2-2
d_call: -

cdr3_aa: CATRTRQTDGEQYF
cdr3_nt: TGTGCCACCAGAACCCGACAGACCGATGGTGAGCAGTACTTC
v_call: TRBV15
clone_size: -
j_call: TRBJ2-7
d_call: -

cdr3_aa: CASSPSSGANVLTF
cdr3_nt: TGCGCCAGCAGCCCGAGCTCTGGGGCCAACGTCCTGACTTTC
v_call: TRBV5-1
clone_size: -
j_call: TRBJ2-6
d_call: -

cdr3_aa: CAWSMGPETQYF
cdr3_nt: TGTGCCTGGAGCATGGGGCCAGAGACCCAGTACTTC
v_call: TRBV30
clone_size: once
j_call: TRBJ2-5
d_call: -

cdr3_aa: CASSRGQLPNQGTEAFF
cdr3_nt: TGTGCCAGCAGCCGGGGACAGTTACCGAATCAGGGGACTGAAGCTTTCTTT
v_call: TRBV5-4
clone_size: -
j_call: TRBJ1-1
d_call: TRBD1

cdr3_aa: CASSFPGSNYGYTF
cdr3_nt: TGTGCCAGCAGCTTCCCAGGCAGTAACTATGGCTACACCTTC
v_call: TRBV7-9
clone_size: -
j_call: TRBJ1-2
d_call: -

cdr3_aa: CASSYTYRGNQPQHF
cdr3_nt: TGTGCCAGCAGTTATACGTACAGGGGCAATCAGCCCCAGCATTTT
v_call: TRBV6-5
clone_size: -
j_call: TRBJ1-5
d_call: -

cdr3_aa: CSVATGVHGYTF
cdr3_nt: TGCAGCGTTGCAACAGGGGTCCATGGCTACACCTTC
v_call: TRBV29-1
clone_size: -
j_call: TRBJ1-2
d_call: TRBD1

cdr3_aa: CASSYSSGANVLTF
cdr3_nt: TGTGCCAGCAGTTATAGCTCTGGGGCCAACGTCCTGACTTTC
v_call: TRBV6-5
clone_size: -
j_call: TRBJ2-6
d_call: -

cdr3_aa: CASSPLDRGNYGYTF
cdr3_nt: TGTGCCAGCTCACCCCTGGACAGGGGGAACTATGGCTACACCTTC
v_call: TRBV18
clone_size: -
j_call: TRBJ1-2
d_call: TRBD1

cdr3_aa: CASSKHTNSGNTIYF
cdr3_nt: TGTGCCAGCAGTAAACACACCAACTCTGGAAACACCATATATTTT
v_call: TRBV6-5
clone_size: -
j_call: TRBJ1-3
d_call: -

cdr3_aa: CASSQRSPGVNEQFF
cdr3_nt: TGTGCCAGCAGCCAACGGAGCCCAGGGGTGAATGAGCAGTTCTTC
v_call: TRBV3-1/TRBV3-2
clone_size: -
j_call: TRBJ2-1
d_call: -

cdr3_aa: CASSPSGRPLHF
cdr3_nt: TGCGCCAGCAGCCCGAGCGGCAGGCCCCTCCACTTT
v_call: TRBV4-1
clone_size: -
j_call: TRBJ1-6
d_call: -

cdr3_aa: CAWNWEMNTEAFF
cdr3_nt: TGTGCCTGGAATTGGGAGATGAACACTGAAGCTTTCTTT
v_call: TRBV30
clone_size: few
j_call: TRBJ1-1
d_call: -

cdr3_aa: CAWSTNMNTEAFF
cdr3_nt: TGTGCCTGGAGTACCAACATGAACACTGAAGCTTTCTTT
v_call: TRBV30
clone_size: -
j_call: TRBJ1-1
d_call: -

cdr3_aa: CASRGQDRGTIYF
cdr3_nt: TGTGCCAGTAGAGGACAGGACAGAGGCACCATATATTTT
v_call: TRBV19
clone_size: -
j_call: TRBJ1-3
d_call: TRBD1

cdr3_aa: CASASRGSFF
cdr3_nt: TGTGCCAGCGCATCTAGGGGGTCTTTCTTT
v_call: TRBV12-3/TRBV12-4
clone_size: -
j_call: TRBJ1-1
d_call: -

cdr3_aa: CASSSTVHEQYF
cdr3_nt: TGTGCCAGCAGCTCGACAGTCCACGAGCAGTACTTC
v_call: TRBV11-2
clone_size: -
j_call: TRBJ2-7
d_call: -

cdr3_aa: CASKQVLGGSPLHF
cdr3_nt: TGTGCCAGTAAGCAAGTCCTCGGCGGTTCACCCCTCCACTTT
v_call: TRBV19
clone_size: -
j_call: TRBJ1-6
d_call: -

cdr3_aa: CASSTRTGNSYEQYF
cdr3_nt: TGCGCCAGCAGCACCCGGACAGGGAACTCCTACGAGCAGTACTTC
v_call: TRBV5-1
clone_size: once
j_call: TRBJ2-7
d_call: TRBD1

cdr3_aa: CASSLRQRPDTEAFF
cdr3_nt: TGTGCCAGCAGTCTTAGACAGAGGCCGGACACTGAAGCTTTCTTT
v_call: TRBV2
clone_size: -
j_call: TRBJ1-1
d_call: -

cdr3_aa: CASSFFSGGGPPDTQYF
cdr3_nt: TGTGCCAGCAGTTTCTTCTCGGGCGGGGGGCCCCCAGATACGCAGTATTTT
v_call: TRBV27
clone_size: -
j_call: TRBJ2-3
d_call: TRBD2

cdr3_aa: CASSESGGAYYNEQFF
cdr3_nt: TGTGCCAGTAGTGAAAGCGGGGGGGCATACTACAATGAGCAGTTCTTC
v_call: TRBV19
clone_size: -
j_call: TRBJ2-1
d_call: TRBD2

cdr3_aa: CASSEWDWVSSPLHF
cdr3_nt: TGTGCCAGCAGTGAATGGGACTGGGTTAGTTCACCCCTCCACTTT
v_call: TRBV6-1
clone_size: -
j_call: TRBJ1-6
d_call: -